This TCR beta chain derives from a study of regulatory T cells in long-lasting Graves disease. This clonotype was seen repeatedly, ten times or more. As to time point: newly diagnosed GD, antithyroid drugs for less than 3 months. PBMCs provided the RNA from which the TCR library was made. Tubes containing EDTA received 7 to 10 milliliters of drawn peripheral blood. The TCR beta library used iRepertoire HTBI primers with Arm-PCR amplification of CDR3. TCRdb processed the multiplex PCR reads anew with MiXCR; each CDR3 protein has one entry. Counted here are roughly 410,000 distinct CDR3 sequences, 15% occurring once; the ten biggest clones make up approximately 8%. This sample also belongs to another study, concerning T cells in Graves' hyperthyroidism and ophthalmopathy. That work contributes: Diagnoses rested on clinical symptoms, serum thyroxine and TRAb, thyroid ultrasound and orbital computed tomography. Most expanded thyroid clonotypes above 0.001 also appeared in blood. Stable hyperthyroidism and ophthalmopathy were separated using 13 V-J signatures.

The receptor comes from a woman in her thirties or forties with Graves disease. Sequenced material: peripheral blood mononuclear cells (PBMCs), taken at new diagnosis, from a patient treated with antithyroid drugs.

The CDR3 reads CAISEGQVGYDTQYF. The CDR3 DNA reads TGTGCCATCAGTGAGGGTCAGGTGGGGTATGATACGCAGTATTTT. V usage is TRBV10-3 and J usage is TRBJ2-3; D not certain. The length of the CDR3 is 15 residues. The V gene lost 2 bases and the J gene lost 6 bases, with 15 bases spanning the gap. Germline loops: CDR1 ENHRY, CDR2 SYGVKD.